The clone carrying this TCR beta chain occurred a few times. Its antigen is unknown. Researchers ran the PCR with 60 Vbeta and 13 Jbeta primers. Generated by immunoSEQ multiplex PCR, the TCRdb table keeps only in-frame clones and is missing some. The repertoire has about 140,000 clones, roughly 78% of them found once; the top ten carry just under 3%. This entry comes from a study of cytomegalovirus exposure and HLA in healthy donors. The study, taken as a whole, reports: Specificity of three CMV-associated chains for CMV antigens was verified in vitro. The authors later found most CMV-associated TCR beta chains appeared HLA-restricted.

This CDR3 region has 14 residues. Sequenced input: PBMCs. The chain is built from TRBV21-1 and TRBJ1-5; the table names TRBD1, a call not compared with the DNA. TRBV21-1 is classified as a pseudogene. This TCR was sampled from a female donor in good health and CMV-seronegative. CDR3 coding DNA: TGTGCCAGCAGCCCCCGACAGGGGAATCAGCCCCAGCATTTT. This sequence encodes CASSPRQGNQPQHF.